This T cell receptor (beta chain) was sequenced during a study of blood T cell repertoires in COVID-19. Original handling: It was from reference gene primer amplification that nucleated cell counts were estimated. Only in-frame clones appear in the TCRdb table, and some are missing; sequencing was by immunoSEQ multiplex PCR. V and J calls and clone size come straight from that table; D and trimming were deduced from the DNA. The sample includes under 250,000 clones, around four fifths of them seen just once. CDR3 length: 15 residues. Germline CDR1 and CDR2: SGHRS and YFSETQ. With 5 bases clipped from V and 8 bases from J, the junction kept 9 bases outside the gene matches.

This sequence joins TRBV5-1 and TRBJ1-6; TRBD1 aligns across 8 bases. The sample consisted of peripheral blood. This receptor was identified in a woman between 65 and 79 years old with active or convalescent COVID-19. CDR3 amino acids: CASSYADRDYSPLHF. The CDR3 coding sequence is TGCGCCAGCAGTTACGCGGACAGGGACTATTCACCCCTCCACTTT.